One sample yielded the 13 T cell receptor beta chains listed below, sequenced in a study of blood T cell repertoires in COVID-19. The method was immunoSEQ multiplex PCR; TCRdb's version includes in-frame clones alone and lacks a portion of them. Of roughly 97,000 clones listed, approximately 84% are singletons. The sequencing input was peripheral blood. The receptors shown here come from a man aged 55 to 70 with acute or convalescent COVID-19.

The chain is built from TRBV11-3 and TRBJ2-1, with a tentative D call TRBD2 (5 bases). Germline lookup yields CDR1 SGHNT and CDR2 YENEEA. CDR3 length: 15 amino acids. V lost 1 base, J lost 4 bases, and 11 bases lay in between. CDR3 bases: TGTGCCAGCAGCTTAGGTGAGGGAAGTTACAATGAGCAGTTCTTC. This encodes CASSLGEGSYNEQFF.

The CDR3 DNA follows: TGTGCCAGCAGTTCGCCCAGTAATGGCTACACCTTC. Protein sequence: CASSSPSNGYTF. V and J are TRBV27 and TRBJ1-2; D gene unclear. There are 12 residues in the CDR3. From germline, CDR1 is MNHEY and CDR2 SMNVEV (reference sequence). V was trimmed by 4 bases and J by 6 bases, leaving 9 bases between them.

There are a few counts of this clone. V and J are TRBV28 and TRBJ1-2; no firm D call. The CDR3 contains 12 residues. Germline values: CDR1 MDHEN, CDR2 SYDVKM. Trimming removed 5 bases at V and 0 bases at J, with 4 bases between. CDR3 region: CASSTSNYGYTF. CDR3 bases: TGTGCCAGCAGTACTTCTAACTATGGCTACACCTTC.

The chain employs TRBV2 and TRBJ2-7; TRBD2 matches 12 bases. The J segment lost 5 bases and the V segment lost 6 bases, leaving 11 bases of the junction unmatched. Per germline, CDR1 SNHLY and CDR2 FYNNEI. This CDR3 comprises 16 residues. DNA for the CDR3: TGTGCCAGCAGCGTGACTAGCGGGAGAGTTGACAACGAGCAGTACTTC. Translation gives CASSVTSGRVDNEQYF.

The V gene is TRBV4-3, the J gene TRBJ2-3; TRBD2 might be the D (6 bases). V was cut by 3 bases and J by 0 bases, with 19 bases left in between. CDR1 is LGHNA and CDR2 is YSLEER in the germline V gene. CDR3 size: 18 residues. The chain's CDR3 is CASSQDRPSGLSTDTQYF. In nucleotides, the CDR3 is TGCGCCAGCAGCCAGGACCGCCCCAGCGGACTAAGCACAGATACGCAGTATTTT.

This clone was counted only a few times. The gene calls are TRBV5-4 and TRBJ1-4, with 7 positions matching TRBD1. The CDR3 extends over 15 amino acids. The V and J ends lost 0 bases and 6 bases, in that order; junction bases with no gene match: 5. CDR1 and CDR2 (germline): SGHNT, YYREEE (reference sequence). The CDR3 region is CASSLGQGGYEKLFF. In DNA form, the CDR3 reads TGTGCCAGCAGCTTGGGACAGGGAGGTTATGAAAAACTGTTTTTT.

The chain is built from TRBV28 and TRBJ2-6; D is possibly TRBD1 (5 bases). The germline CDR1 and CDR2 sequences are MDHEN and SYDVKM. The CDR3 has 16 amino acids. Trimming pared 6 bases from V and 2 bases from J, leaving 14 bases between. CDR3: CASSRIRGAGANVLTF. DNA of the CDR3: TGTGCCAGCAGCCGAATAAGGGGTGCTGGGGCCAACGTCCTGACTTTC.

CDR3 nucleotide sequence: TGTGCCAGCGGACGGACAGGGGCTCGGACTGAAGCTTTCTTT. This sequence encodes CASGRTGARTEAFF. J is TRBJ1-1 and V is TRBV27; 9 positions match TRBD1. Germline-derived CDR1 and CDR2 are MNHEY and SMNVEV (reference sequence). V trimming: 8 bases; J trimming: 5 bases; junction bases outside the gene matches: 9. The CDR3 contains 14 residues.

V gene TRBV10-3 combines with J gene TRBJ2-1; a possible D gene is TRBD1 (5 bases). This CDR3 contains 13 residues. CDR1 is ENHRY and CDR2 is SYGVKD in the germline V gene. V was clipped by 6 bases and J by 4 bases, with 10 bases between them. CDR3 region: CAISAKGYNEQFF. CDR3 coding DNA: TGTGCCATCAGCGCCAAGGGGTACAATGAGCAGTTCTTC.

This rearrangement joins TRBV6-4 to TRBJ1-1; D is unclear. CDR1 and CDR2 (germline): MRHNA, SNTAGT. The CDR3 is 13 residues long. With 5 bases removed from V and 1 base from J, the gap between germline ends came to 8 bases. The CDR3 sequence is CASSFDTNTEAFF. CDR3 DNA: TGTGCCAGCAGTTTCGACACGAACACTGAAGCTTTCTTT.

This chain uses TRBV18 with TRBJ2-3; D possibly corresponds to TRBD1 (5 bases). V shed 5 bases and J shed 0 bases, with 21 bases lying between them. This CDR3 contains 18 residues. Germline loops: CDR1 KGHSH, CDR2 LQKENI. The CDR3 loop is CASSVEDTGFTSTDTQYF. The DNA for the CDR3 is TGTGCCAGCTCAGTCGAAGACACAGGTTTTACTAGCACAGATACGCAGTATTTT.

This rearrangement joins TRBV2 to TRBJ1-5; 7 positions agree with TRBD1. The CDR3 loop spans 17 amino acids. V shed 6 bases and J 0 bases; nucleotides not matched to a gene: 11. The germline V gene encodes CDR1 SNHLY and CDR2 FYNNEI. The CDR3 region is CASRRTGDYYSNQPQHF. CDR3 bases: TGTGCCAGCAGAAGGACAGGCGATTATTATAGCAATCAGCCCCAGCATTTT.

This clone was observed a single time. The genes are TRBV5-6 and TRBJ2-7; 7 bases align to TRBD1. This CDR3 spans 16 amino acids. In germline, CDR1 is SGHDT, CDR2 YYEEEE. With V trimmed by 4 bases and J by 2 bases, 12 bases remained unmatched. In DNA form, the CDR3 reads TGTGCCAGCAGCCGGGGACCCCGGACAGGCGCCTACGAGCAGTACGTC. Its translation is CASSRGPRTGAYEQYV.